The rows below give T cell receptor beta chains drawn from one sample of a study of follicular helper T cells after annual influenza vaccination. Repertoires were generated with immunoSEQ multiplex PCR, while TCRdb's copy carries only in-frame clones and drops some. There are 10,000 or so clones in the sample; around 85% occur only once, and approximately 0.9% lies in the top ten. Sequenced material: CXCR5- memory CD4+ T cells sorted from blood, taken 6 weeks after influenza vaccination. Every receptor here comes from an adult who received the influenza vaccine. Both conserved end residues are part of each CDR3. Each record gives: J gene, V gene, D gene, clone size, CDR3 protein, CDR3 DNA. A D gene is named only where the DNA matches it firmly. Clone size is not always given. Where it is, it says once, few, many or a class for expanded clones.

J gene: TRBJ2-1; V gene: TRBV7-3; D gene: TRBD2; clone size: .; CDR3 protein: CASSNIPTSGGVNEQFF; CDR3 DNA: TGTGCCAGCAGCAACATCCCCACTAGCGGGGGGGTTAATGAGCAGTTCTTC
J gene: TRBJ1-4; V gene: TRBV4-3; D gene: TRBD1; clone size: .; CDR3 protein: CASSLTGVPGEKLFF; CDR3 DNA: TGCGCCAGCAGCCTTACAGGGGTGCCTGGTGAAAAACTGTTTTTT
J gene: TRBJ1-5; V gene: TRBV19; D gene: .; clone size: few; CDR3 protein: CASSISRDGNQPQHF; CDR3 DNA: TGTGCCAGTAGTATTAGCAGGGACGGCAATCAGCCCCAGCATTTT
J gene: TRBJ2-7; V gene: TRBV18; D gene: .; clone size: .; CDR3 protein: CASSPGQTYEQYF; CDR3 DNA: TGTGCCAGCTCACCCGGGCAGACCTACGAGCAGTACTTC
J gene: TRBJ2-1; V gene: TRBV10-1; D gene: TRBD2; clone size: .; CDR3 protein: CASSESIGGGAYNEQFF; CDR3 DNA: TGCGCCAGCAGTGAGTCTATCGGCGGGGGTGCCTACAATGAGCAGTTCTTC
J gene: TRBJ1-2; V gene: TRBV29-1; D gene: .; clone size: .; CDR3 protein: CSVERETAYYGYTF; CDR3 DNA: TGCAGCGTTGAGAGAGAAACAGCCTACTATGGCTACACCTTC
J gene: TRBJ2-7; V gene: TRBV6-5; D gene: TRBD1; clone size: .; CDR3 protein: CASSYPKNTGVHEQYF; CDR3 DNA: TGTGCCAGCAGTTACCCTAAAAATACAGGGGTCCACGAGCAGTACTTC
J gene: TRBJ1-5; V gene: TRBV4-1; D gene: TRBD1; clone size: .; CDR3 protein: CASSQDRTGGIQPQHF; CDR3 DNA: TGCGCCAGCAGCCAAGACCGGACAGGGGGGATCCAGCCCCAGCATTTT
J gene: TRBJ1-1; V gene: TRBV6-5; D gene: TRBD1; clone size: .; CDR3 protein: CASSNYRGNTEAFF; CDR3 DNA: TGTGCCAGCAGTAACTACAGGGGGAACACTGAAGCTTTCTTT
J gene: TRBJ1-5; V gene: TRBV7-2; D gene: TRBD1; clone size: .; CDR3 protein: CASSLEGQLNQPQHF; CDR3 DNA: TGTGCCAGCAGCTTAGAGGGACAGCTCAATCAGCCCCAGCATTTT
J gene: TRBJ2-2; V gene: TRBV6-1; D gene: .; clone size: few; CDR3 protein: CASSGTGTTNTGELFF; CDR3 DNA: TGTGCCAGCAGTGGAACCGGGACCACAAACACCGGGGAGCTGTTTTTT
J gene: TRBJ2-7; V gene: TRBV29-1; D gene: .; clone size: .; CDR3 protein: CSVGRGLLGEQYF; CDR3 DNA: TGCAGCGTTGGGAGGGGACTGTTGGGCGAGCAGTACTTC
J gene: TRBJ1-6; V gene: TRBV10-3; D gene: .; clone size: .; CDR3 protein: CAIRLGEGNSPLHF; CDR3 DNA: TGTGCCATCAGGTTAGGGGAGGGTAATTCACCCCTCCACTTT
J gene: TRBJ1-1; V gene: TRBV11-3; D gene: .; clone size: .; CDR3 protein: CASSSGLNTEAFF; CDR3 DNA: TGTGCCAGCAGCTCGGGATTGAACACTGAAGCTTTCTTT
J gene: TRBJ2-7; V gene: TRBV6-5; D gene: TRBD1; clone size: few; CDR3 protein: CASSYRGTGSSYEQYF; CDR3 DNA: TGTGCCAGCAGTTACCGCGGGACAGGGAGCTCCTACGAGCAGTACTTC
J gene: TRBJ1-2; V gene: TRBV25-1; D gene: .; clone size: .; CDR3 protein: CASSESGVYGYTF; CDR3 DNA: TGTGCCAGCAGTGAATCAGGGGTCTATGGCTACACCTTC
J gene: TRBJ2-3; V gene: TRBV4-1; D gene: TRBD2; clone size: .; CDR3 protein: CASSHAGGVTDTQYF; CDR3 DNA: TGCGCCAGCAGCCATGCGGGGGGGGTGACAGATACGCAGTATTTT
J gene: TRBJ1-5; V gene: TRBV5-1; D gene: .; clone size: few; CDR3 protein: CASSLEGRGGNQPQHF; CDR3 DNA: TGCGCCAGCAGCTTGGAGGGCAGGGGAGGCAATCAGCCCCAGCATTTT
J gene: TRBJ1-2; V gene: TRBV19; D gene: .; clone size: once; CDR3 protein: CASSLDGLDGYTF; CDR3 DNA: TGTGCCAGTAGTCTCGACGGACTGGATGGCTACACCTTC
J gene: TRBJ1-2; V gene: TRBV7-2; D gene: .; clone size: once; CDR3 protein: CASSPNRVGAGYTF; CDR3 DNA: TGTGCCAGCAGCCCAAACAGGGTAGGCGCTGGCTACACCTTC
J gene: TRBJ1-2; V gene: TRBV10-3; D gene: TRBD1; clone size: .; CDR3 protein: CASTSGQGAGYGYTF; CDR3 DNA: TGTGCCTCTACGTCGGGACAGGGGGCTGGTTATGGCTACACCTTC
J gene: TRBJ2-5; V gene: TRBV21-1; D gene: .; clone size: .; CDR3 protein: CASSSRTGSLVDPRETQYF; CDR3 DNA: TGTGCCAGCAGCAGTCGGACAGGGTCCCTTGTAGACCCGAGGGAGACCCAGTACTTC
J gene: TRBJ1-1; V gene: TRBV5-4; D gene: .; clone size: .; CDR3 protein: CASSIQAGNPGGDTEAFF; CDR3 DNA: TGTGCCAGCAGCATACAGGCCGGGAACCCGGGCGGGGACACTGAAGCTTTCTTT
J gene: TRBJ2-7; V gene: TRBV7-8; D gene: TRBD1; clone size: .; CDR3 protein: CASSLDRGSSYEQYF; CDR3 DNA: TGTGCCAGCAGCTTAGACAGGGGGAGCTCCTACGAGCAGTACTTC
J gene: TRBJ2-7; V gene: TRBV9; D gene: TRBD1; clone size: .; CDR3 protein: CASSVGPLQGLAEQYF; CDR3 DNA: TGTGCCAGCAGCGTGGGGCCGTTACAGGGGTTAGCCGAGCAGTACTTC
J gene: TRBJ1-5; V gene: TRBV6-1; D gene: TRBD1; clone size: .; CDR3 protein: CATLRQGAYQPQHF; CDR3 DNA: TGTGCCACCTTACGACAGGGGGCGTATCAGCCCCAGCATTTT
J gene: TRBJ2-3; V gene: TRBV15; D gene: .; clone size: .; CDR3 protein: CATSREATSVRTDTQYF; CDR3 DNA: TGTGCCACCAGCAGAGAGGCGACAAGCGTCCGCACAGATACGCAGTATTTT
J gene: TRBJ2-1; V gene: TRBV5-1; D gene: .; clone size: .; CDR3 protein: CASSSITGEQFF; CDR3 DNA: TGCGCCAGCAGTTCGATTACGGGTGAGCAGTTCTTC
J gene: TRBJ1-5; V gene: TRBV19; D gene: TRBD1; clone size: .; CDR3 protein: CASRYPAPTGSNQPQHF; CDR3 DNA: TGTGCCAGTCGATACCCGGCCCCGACAGGGAGCAATCAGCCCCAGCATTTT
J gene: TRBJ1-1; V gene: TRBV2; D gene: TRBD1; clone size: few; CDR3 protein: CASDRDRDSTEAFF; CDR3 DNA: TGTGCCAGCGACCGGGACAGGGATTCCACTGAAGCTTTCTTT
J gene: TRBJ2-4; V gene: TRBV21-1; D gene: .; clone size: .; CDR3 protein: CASSKAGTGAILAKNIQYF; CDR3 DNA: TGTGCCAGCAGCAAAGCGGGGACAGGGGCAATACTAGCCAAAAACATTCAGTACTTC
J gene: TRBJ1-5; V gene: TRBV11-2; D gene: .; clone size: .; CDR3 protein: CASSLGLEGYQHF; CDR3 DNA: TGTGCCAGCAGCTTAGGATTGGAGGGGTATCAGCATTTT
J gene: TRBJ1-1; V gene: TRBV11-1; D gene: .; clone size: .; CDR3 protein: CASSPTGIEAEAFF; CDR3 DNA: TGTGCCAGCAGCCCGACAGGAATAGAGGCTGAAGCTTTCTTT
J gene: TRBJ2-5; V gene: TRBV10-3; D gene: .; clone size: .; CDR3 protein: CAISDSRLSIGAQYF; CDR3 DNA: TGTGCCATCAGTGACTCCAGACTATCCATAGGGGCCCAGTACTTC
J gene: TRBJ2-3; V gene: TRBV6-5; D gene: TRBD2; clone size: .; CDR3 protein: CASSRPGEGVDTQYF; CDR3 DNA: TGTGCCAGCAGTCGCCCCGGGGAGGGCGTAGATACGCAGTATTTT
J gene: TRBJ1-4; V gene: TRBV7-9; D gene: .; clone size: .; CDR3 protein: CASSLDLEKLFF; CDR3 DNA: TGTGCCAGCAGCTTAGATCTTGAAAAACTGTTTTTT
J gene: TRBJ2-1; V gene: TRBV5-8; D gene: .; clone size: .; CDR3 protein: CACRWNNEQFF; CDR3 DNA: TGTGCCTGCAGGTGGAACAATGAGCAGTTCTTC
J gene: TRBJ1-2; V gene: TRBV7-9; D gene: .; clone size: .; CDR3 protein: CASSVEGGGYTF; CDR3 DNA: TGTGCCAGCAGCGTGGAGGGGGGTGGCTACACCTTC
J gene: TRBJ1-1; V gene: TRBV7-9; D gene: TRBD1; clone size: .; CDR3 protein: CASSSARGRVTEAFF; CDR3 DNA: TGTGCCAGCAGCTCCGCGAGGGGGCGGGTCACTGAAGCTTTCTTT
J gene: TRBJ2-5; V gene: TRBV6-6; D gene: .; clone size: .; CDR3 protein: CASSGDRETQYF; CDR3 DNA: TGTGCCAGCAGTGGGGATCGGGAGACCCAGTACTTC
J gene: TRBJ2-3; V gene: TRBV4-3; D gene: TRBD2; clone size: once; CDR3 protein: CASSQLAGGKDTQYF; CDR3 DNA: TGCGCCAGCAGCCAATTAGCGGGGGGGAAAGATACGCAGTATTTT
J gene: TRBJ1-1; V gene: TRBV18; D gene: .; clone size: .; CDR3 protein: CASSDLVNTEAFF; CDR3 DNA: TGTGCCAGCTCAGACCTAGTGAACACTGAAGCTTTCTTT
J gene: TRBJ1-2; V gene: TRBV7-9; D gene: .; clone size: .; CDR3 protein: CASSRLRRGGNGYTF; CDR3 DNA: TGTGCCAGCAGCCGACTACGACGGGGGGGCAATGGCTACACCTTC
J gene: TRBJ2-7; V gene: TRBV4-3; D gene: .; clone size: .; CDR3 protein: CASSQDVPPVRGEQYF; CDR3 DNA: TGCGCCAGCAGCCAAGATGTCCCCCCTGTTCGGGGCGAGCAGTACTTC
J gene: TRBJ1-5; V gene: TRBV2; D gene: .; clone size: .; CDR3 protein: CASNEQGRGQPQHF; CDR3 DNA: TGTGCCAGCAATGAACAGGGTCGGGGTCAGCCCCAGCATTTT
J gene: TRBJ2-3; V gene: TRBV13; D gene: .; clone size: .; CDR3 protein: CASSLRRARSLATQYF; CDR3 DNA: TGTGCCAGCAGCTTAAGAAGGGCTAGGTCGCTGGCTACGCAGTATTTT
J gene: TRBJ1-5; V gene: TRBV10-3; D gene: TRBD1; clone size: .; CDR3 protein: CAISGTGRDQPQHF; CDR3 DNA: TGTGCCATCAGTGGGACAGGGAGGGATCAGCCCCAGCATTTT
J gene: TRBJ2-3; V gene: TRBV5-1; D gene: TRBD2; clone size: .; CDR3 protein: CASSLSSGGDTQYF; CDR3 DNA: TGCGCCAGCAGCTTGAGTAGCGGGGGAGATACGCAGTATTTT
J gene: TRBJ2-1; V gene: TRBV18; D gene: TRBD1; clone size: .; CDR3 protein: CASSQQGVSYNEQFF; CDR3 DNA: TGTGCCAGCTCACAACAGGGGGTTTCCTACAATGAGCAGTTCTTC
J gene: TRBJ1-1; V gene: TRBV4-3; D gene: .; clone size: .; CDR3 protein: CASSRREGFSGAFF; CDR3 DNA: TGCGCCAGCAGCCGCAGGGAGGGTTTTAGCGGAGCTTTCTTT
J gene: TRBJ2-3; V gene: TRBV11-3; D gene: TRBD2; clone size: .; CDR3 protein: CASSLGAGGPPDTQYF; CDR3 DNA: TGTGCCAGCAGCTTAGGTGCGGGGGGGCCTCCAGATACGCAGTATTTT
J gene: TRBJ1-6; V gene: TRBV27; D gene: .; clone size: .; CDR3 protein: CASSLSRGRSSYNSPLHF; CDR3 DNA: TGTGCCAGCAGTTTAAGTCGAGGGAGGAGCTCCTATAATTCACCCCTCCACTTT
J gene: TRBJ2-1; V gene: TRBV14; D gene: TRBD2; clone size: .; CDR3 protein: CASSPQRGDYNEQFF; CDR3 DNA: TGTGCCAGCAGCCCCCAGCGGGGCGACTACAATGAGCAGTTCTTC
J gene: TRBJ2-1; V gene: TRBV5-1; D gene: .; clone size: .; CDR3 protein: CASSLSRSSYNEQFF; CDR3 DNA: TGCGCCAGCAGCTTGTCCCGGAGCTCCTACAATGAGCAGTTCTTC
J gene: TRBJ1-1; V gene: TRBV10-3; D gene: .; clone size: .; CDR3 protein: CAISEQGNTEAFF; CDR3 DNA: TGTGCCATCAGTGAACAGGGTAACACTGAAGCTTTCTTT